The 19 T cell receptor beta chains below were found in one sample sequenced in a study of vaccination and CD4 T cells after COVID-19. The study sequenced cultured CD4+ T cell DNA using the Oncomine TCR Beta short-read assay. TCRdb re-analysed the PCR reads in MiXCR, keeping a single row per CDR3 protein. The sample lists roughly 20,000 distinct CDR3 sequences; under 70% were seen once. Treatment meaning: roughly ten-day PBMC culture with coronavirus spike peptide pools or control peptides (ViraFEST assay). Their antigen targets remain unknown. Sample: CD4+ T cells from blood, cultured in vitro. All receptors come from a human donor who had recovered from COVID-19.

The rearrangement joins TRBV11-2 to TRBJ2-3; D possibly corresponds to TRBD1 (6 bases). Per the germline V gene, CDR1 is SGHAT and CDR2 is FQNNGV. The CDR3 is made up of 14 amino acids. The germline V and J ends were trimmed by 1 base and 3 bases, with 8 bases remaining between them. The DNA of the CDR3 is TGTGCCAGCAGCTTAGTCCAGGGGACAGATACGCAGTATTTT. It translates to CASSLVQGTDTQYF. The variable domain in full, with the rest retrieved from reference TRBV11-2 and TRBJ2-3, is EAGVAQSPRYKIIEKRQSVAFWCNPISGHATLYWYQQILGQGPKLLIQFQNNGVVDDSQLPKDRFSAERLKGVDSTLKIQPAKLEDSAVYLCASSLVQGTDTQYFGPGTRLTVL.

This clonotype was counted a single time. V is TRBV20-1 and J is TRBJ2-1, with 13 positions matching TRBD2. The V gene end was trimmed by 4 bases and the J gene end by 7 bases; junction bases not matched to a gene: 7. The CDR3 runs to 15 residues. Germline V gene lookup returns CDR1 DFQATT and CDR2 SNEGSKA (reference sequence). CDR3 sequence: CSAKQLAGGLNEQFF. CDR3 DNA sequence: TGCAGTGCTAAACAACTAGCGGGGGGGTTAAATGAGCAGTTCTTC.

The V gene is TRBV15, the J gene TRBJ1-2; D ambiguous. Germline V gives CDR1 LNHNV, CDR2 YYDKDF (reference sequence). The V end was cut by 0 bases, the J end by 7 bases, with 9 bases between. This CDR3 spans 13 amino acids. CDR3 sequence: CATSRDLVGGYTF. The CDR3 DNA reads TGTGCCACCAGCAGAGATCTGGTAGGTGGCTACACCTTC.

The chain employs TRBV7-9 and TRBJ2-5; 8 bases align to TRBD1. Germline V gives CDR1 SEHNR, CDR2 FQNEAQ (reference sequence). This CDR3 has 13 residues. V shed 4 bases and J 4 bases; nucleotides not matched to a gene: 2. CDR3 sequence: CASSSRGPETQYF. The CDR3 nucleotides are TGTGCCAGCAGCTCCAGGGGGCCAGAGACCCAGTACTTC.

The V call is TRBV6-1, the J call TRBJ1-5; 7 bases map to TRBD1. The CDR3 is 15 amino acids. In germline, CDR1 is MNHNS, CDR2 SASEGT. V shed 6 bases and J 5 bases; nucleotides not matched to a gene: 10. CDR3 nucleotides: TGTGCCAGCAGGCCCCACGACAGGGATCATCAGCCCCAGCATTTT. This sequence encodes CASRPHDRDHQPQHF.

The chain joins TRBV20-1 to TRBJ2-7; possible D gene TRBD1, 8 bases. CDR3 size: 14 residues. Germline V CDR1 and CDR2: DFQATT, SNEGSKA (reference sequence). The V and J ends lost 5 bases and 6 bases respectively, with 20 bases between them. CDR3 coding DNA: TGCAGTGCTCCGGGGGGTCAGGGGGCTTCCGAGCAGTACTTC. Translating it yields CSAPGGQGASEQYF.

This clonotype has only a few counts. This rearrangement joins TRBV20-1 to TRBJ1-5, with a possible D match to TRBD1 (6 bases). V lost 0 bases, J lost 10 bases, and 16 bases lay in between. Germline CDR1 reads DFQATT; CDR2 reads SNEGSKA (reference sequence). There are 14 residues in the CDR3. Here the CDR3 DNA reads TGCAGTGCTAGAGATTGGGGGGGCTCGCGCCCCCAGCATTTT. It encodes CSARDWGGSRPQHF.

This clonotype was found a few times. The chain couples TRBV27 to TRBJ1-4, with D maybe TRBD1 (6 bases). Germline CDR1 is MNHEY and CDR2 is SMNVEV (reference sequence). The CDR3 sequence is 14 residues long. V was clipped by 3 bases and J by 8 bases, with 13 bases between them. The chain's CDR3 is CASSFGTSAEKLFF. The CDR3 coding sequence is TGTGCCAGCAGTTTCGGGACATCGGCCGAAAAACTGTTTTTT.

This sequence joins TRBV6-1 and TRBJ1-3; no reliable D call. Germline V CDR1 and CDR2: MNHNS, SASEGT. The CDR3 length is 14 residues. Between the trimmed V and J ends, which lost 6 bases and 0 bases, there was a span of 9 bases. For the CDR3, the DNA is TGTGCCAGCAGACCACAGAGCTCTGGAAACACCATATATTTT. This gives the protein CASRPQSSGNTIYF.

In this sample, this clonotype turned up a few times. This chain uses TRBV20-1 with TRBJ2-7; D is uncertain. Germline V gene data show CDR1 as DFQATT and CDR2 as SNEGSKA (reference sequence). The length of the CDR3 is 13 residues. V was shortened by 3 bases and J by 5 bases, with 14 bases between the two germline ends. Here the CDR3 DNA reads TGCAGTGCTAGGAAACTTCCGTTAAACGAGCAGTACTTC. Its protein product is CSARKLPLNEQYF.

This clonotype was observed a few times. V is TRBV5-4 and J is TRBJ2-2; 9 bases are a match to TRBD2. The germline V gene encodes CDR1 SGHNT and CDR2 YYREEE (reference sequence). The V gene end was trimmed by 5 bases and the J gene end by 3 bases; junction bases not matched to a gene: 8. The CDR3 is 16 amino acids. The CDR3 nucleotides are TGTGCCAGCAGGCGAGATAGCGGGGGATACACCGGGGAGCTGTTTTTT. Amino acids: CASRRDSGGYTGELFF.

This chain links TRBV7-2 with TRBJ1-6, with no clear D. V dropped 5 bases and J dropped 0 bases, with 14 bases sitting between them. CDR1 and CDR2 (germline): SGHTA, FQGNSA. CDR3 size: 17 residues. CDR3 sequence (DNA): TGTGCCAGCAGCCCCCCCCTATCGAGCTCCTATAATTCACCCCTCCACTTT. Translated, it gives CASSPPLSSSYNSPLHF.

V and J are TRBV20-1 and TRBJ1-1; 9 nucleotides agree with TRBD1. The germline CDR1 and CDR2 sequences are DFQATT and SNEGSKA (reference sequence). V shed 2 bases, J shed 9 bases, and the junction held 10 bases outside the gene matches. CDR3 length: 14 residues. The CDR3 reads CSARKGTGTGQAFF. The CDR3 DNA sequence: TGCAGTGCTAGAAAGGGGACAGGGACCGGCCAAGCTTTCTTT.

The DNA of the CDR3 is TGTGCCATCAGCCCAGGGGAGGATGGCTACACCTTC. Translation gives CAISPGEDGYTF. V is TRBV10-3 and J is TRBJ1-2, with D possibly being TRBD1 (6 bases). This CDR3 spans 12 amino acids. Germline lookup yields CDR1 ENHRY and CDR2 SYGVKD. V lost 6 bases to trimming and J lost 6 bases, with 11 bases between them.

This clonotype has only a few counts. The chain employs TRBV7-2 and TRBJ2-7; a weak D match, TRBD1 (6 bases). V lost 4 bases to trimming and J lost 1 base, with 14 bases between them. Looked up from germline, CDR1 is SGHTA and CDR2 is FQGNSA. CDR3 length: 15 residues. CDR3 in DNA: TGTGCCAGCAGCTCCACCGACAGGAGATCCTACGAGCAGTACTTC. Protein: CASSSTDRRSYEQYF.

This clonotype was seen a few times. This chain uses TRBV20-1 with TRBJ1-6, with 7 bases identical to TRBD1. Germline CDR1 is DFQATT and CDR2 is SNEGSKA (reference sequence). The ends lost 0 bases at V and 0 bases at J; junction bases unmatched: 5. This CDR3 is 17 amino acids long. CDR3 bases: TGCAGTGCTAGAGATCCTTGGGACAGCTCCTATAATTCACCCCTCCACTTT. Amino acid sequence: CSARDPWDSSYNSPLHF.

This clonotype is a singleton in its sample. The V and J genes are TRBV19 and TRBJ2-7; 8 bases align to TRBD2. Germline-derived CDR1 and CDR2 are LNHDA and SQIVND (reference sequence). CDR3 length: 14 amino acids. The J segment lost 2 bases and the V segment lost 3 bases, leaving 3 bases of the junction unmatched. The CDR3 is CASSIREGAYEQYF. DNA of the CDR3: TGTGCCAGTAGTATCCGGGAGGGGGCCTACGAGCAGTACTTC.

This clonotype occurred a few times. The rearrangement uses TRBV11-3 and TRBJ2-2; TRBD2 matches 13 bases. CDR1 and CDR2 from the germline V gene are SGHNT and YENEEA. The CDR3 spans 15 residues. V lost 6 bases to trimming and J lost 5 bases; unmatched junction nucleotides: 3. This CDR3 is CASSRTSGGTGELFF. For the CDR3, the DNA is TGTGCCAGCAGTCGGACTAGCGGGGGAACCGGGGAGCTGTTTTTT.

V usage is TRBV6-2 or TRBV6-3 and J usage is TRBJ1-2, with D perhaps matching TRBD1 (6 bases). This CDR3 contains 15 residues. Germline CDR1 and CDR2: MNHEY and SVGEGT. V gave up 1 base and J gave up 4 bases, with 13 bases separating them. The CDR3 is CASSYLGASSYGYTF. CDR3 bases: TGTGCCAGCAGTTACTTGGGGGCCAGTTCCTATGGCTACACCTTC.